This paragraph reports one TCR beta chain. No cognate antigen has been identified for it. The input lacks base qualities; no much larger clone sits a single base away. This sample was included in a study of blood T cell repertoires in COVID-19 (dated by TCRdb to 2020 to 2021). In terms of the full investigation: Samples covering the acute and convalescent phases of COVID-19 were provided by collaborators in the United States, Italy and Spain. The prospective study material was composed of cDNA or gDNA derived from T cells, B-cell-depleted T cells, or PBMCs. Subjects who had been exposed to COVID-19, were actively infected with it, or had recovered from it provided the deeply sampled blood TCRbeta repertoires that made up the dataset. The repertoires were made available in a free public database intended to serve as a resource for research on the immune response to SARS-CoV-2. Samples were obtained from the ongoing ImmuneRACE study (first 160 participants) and from over 1,000 subjects provided by 6 global collaborators. A de-identified subject ID, COVID-19 status, age in years and sex were almost always included in the sample metadata. Where available, HLA class I and class II types were taken from metadata supplied by the sample provider and were not determined by assay-based typing. What the work shows at the level of the full study, not this receptor alone: Clinical and demographic metadata were provided uncurated, with the amount varying by source and participant.

V is trimmed back by 3 bases and J by 3 bases, and the junction contains 5 bases that no gene match accounts for. CDR1 and CDR2 (SGDLS, YYNGEE) derive from the germline V gene. Reading from cysteine to phenylalanine, the CDR3 counts 15 amino acids. Only the CDR3 DNA stays, 45 bases, in frame from base 1. Whole blood was collected in K2EDTA tubes by collaborating institutions according to the institutions' own protocols. For TCRbeta analysis, collaborators shipped samples in one of three forms: frozen whole blood, isolated PBMCs, or DNA extracted from either of those sample types. TCRbeta CDR3 regions were amplified from genomic DNA using the immunoSEQ Assay, a bias-controlled multiplex PCR. On the study's bioinformatics: The number of nucleated cells in each sample was estimated by amplification of reference gene primers within the assay. To quantify the absolute abundance of each unique TCRbeta CDR3 rearrangement, sequence reads were collapsed and filtered. Productive Simpson clonality was computed per sample as the square root of Simpson's diversity index over productive rearrangements. TCRdb took this table from immuneACCESS and kept in-frame rearrangements with V and J called. Such tables lack part of the clones; where checked against another copy, unresolved V genes explain under half of the gap, and the rest is unexplained. V and J calls and clone size are given by that table; D and trimming were obtained from the DNA. This sample gives approximately 53,000 clones in total; about 80% of them show up just once. The leading ten clones occupy less than 25% of the sample.

This clonotype originated in a woman aged 60-75 years with acute or convalescent COVID-19. The chain joins TRBV9 to TRBJ2-7; TRBD1 matches 11 bases in the middle. What was sequenced was peripheral blood. Here is the DNA: TGTGCCAGCAGCGCGGGACAGGGGGGGAACTACGAGCAGTACTTC. Its protein is CASSAGQGGNYEQYF.